This T cell receptor (beta chain) derives from a study of T cell repertoires in cytomegalovirus infection. Study at large: Public TCR beta signatures marked donors with CMV infection and the matching HLA. General study results and limits: HLA-C-restricted CMV-specific TCR beta clonotypes prevailed in the ex vivo response. Summed frequency of public TCR beta families distinguished CMV carriers with the relevant HLA.

This clonotype came up many times. Its antigen is not known. With 4 bases removed from V and 0 bases from J, the gap between germline ends came to 13 bases. Per the germline V gene, CDR1 is MGHRA and CDR2 is YSYEKL. The CDR3 runs 17 residues. TCRdb used MiXCR to reprocess the reads, holding one entry per CDR3 protein. The profile shows roughly 120,000 distinct CDR3 sequences, around 10% of them singletons. The V and J genes are TRBV4-1 and TRBJ2-6; D could derive from TRBD1 or TRBD2 (6 bases each). Sequenced input: PBMCs, sequenced either directly or after in vitro stimulation (not recorded which). The sequence was obtained from a human donor in good health (CMV status not recorded). Some clones in this sample may be carry-over from other donors' samples. CDR3 nucleotides: TGCGCCAGCAGCCTCGGGGGCCTTAGCTCTGGGGCCAACGTCCTGACTTTC. Residues: CASSLGGLSSGANVLTF.